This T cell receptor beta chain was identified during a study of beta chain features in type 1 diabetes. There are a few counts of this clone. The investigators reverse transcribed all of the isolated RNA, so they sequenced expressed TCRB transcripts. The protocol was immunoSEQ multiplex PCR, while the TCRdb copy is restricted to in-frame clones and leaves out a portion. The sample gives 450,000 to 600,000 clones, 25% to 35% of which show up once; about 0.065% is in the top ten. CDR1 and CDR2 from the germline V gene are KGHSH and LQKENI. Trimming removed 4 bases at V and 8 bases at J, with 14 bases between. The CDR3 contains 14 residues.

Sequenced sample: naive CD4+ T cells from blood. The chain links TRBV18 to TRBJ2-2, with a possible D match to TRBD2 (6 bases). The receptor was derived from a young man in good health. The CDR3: CASSLSGAEGELFF. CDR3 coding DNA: TGTGCCAGCTCACTGTCGGGAGCGGAGGGGGAGCTGTTTTTT.